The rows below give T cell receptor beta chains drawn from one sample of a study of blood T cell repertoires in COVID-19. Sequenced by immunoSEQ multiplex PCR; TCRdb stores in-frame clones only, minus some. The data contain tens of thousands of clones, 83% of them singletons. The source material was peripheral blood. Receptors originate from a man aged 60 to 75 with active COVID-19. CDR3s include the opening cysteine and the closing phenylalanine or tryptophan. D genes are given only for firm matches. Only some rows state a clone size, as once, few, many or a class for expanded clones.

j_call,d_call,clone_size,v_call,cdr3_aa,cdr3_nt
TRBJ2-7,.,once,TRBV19,CASSLTGTRVHEQYF,TGTGCCAGTAGTCTCACAGGAACTCGAGTCCACGAGCAGTACTTC
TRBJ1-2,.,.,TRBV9,CASTRDQGNYGYTF,TGTGCCAGCACCAGAGACCAGGGGAACTATGGCTACACCTTC
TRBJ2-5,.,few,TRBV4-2,CASSPQIGGGETQYF,TGTGCCAGCAGCCCTCAAATAGGCGGAGGAGAGACCCAGTACTTC
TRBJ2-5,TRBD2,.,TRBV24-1,CATSGLAGNSGWETQYF,TGTGCCACCAGTGGACTAGCGGGAAACTCCGGGTGGGAGACCCAGTACTTC
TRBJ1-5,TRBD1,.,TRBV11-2,CASSLLQGAGQPQHF,TGTGCCAGCAGCCTGCTGCAGGGGGCGGGTCAGCCCCAGCATTTT
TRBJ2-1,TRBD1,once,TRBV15,CATSNGGRQGANNEQFF,TGTGCCACCAGTAACGGAGGACGACAGGGGGCGAATAATGAGCAGTTCTTC
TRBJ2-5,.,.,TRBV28,CASSFIQETQYF,TGTGCCAGCAGTTTTATTCAAGAGACCCAGTACTTC
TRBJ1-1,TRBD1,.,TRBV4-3,CASSQEGTGGMNTEAFF,TGCGCCAGCAGCCAAGAAGGGACAGGGGGGATGAACACTGAAGCTTTCTTT
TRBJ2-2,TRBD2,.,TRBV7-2,CASSFGSGRTGELFF,TGTGCCAGCAGCTTCGGGAGCGGGAGAACCGGGGAGCTGTTTTTT
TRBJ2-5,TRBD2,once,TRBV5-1,CASSLGGSGVLQETQYF,TGCGCCAGCAGCTTGGGGGGTAGCGGGGTCCTCCAAGAGACCCAGTACTTC
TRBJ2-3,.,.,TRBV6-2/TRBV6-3,CASSYFADTQYF,TGTGCCAGCAGTTATTTCGCAGATACGCAGTATTTT
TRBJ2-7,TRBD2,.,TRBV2,CASSGASGGFYEQYF,TGTGCCAGCAGTGGGGCTAGCGGGGGTTTCTACGAGCAGTACTTC
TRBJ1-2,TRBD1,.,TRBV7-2,CASLQGAGGYTF,TGTGCCAGCCTCCAGGGGGCAGGTGGCTACACCTTC
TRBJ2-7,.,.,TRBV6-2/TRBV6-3,CASSSFGEGYF,.
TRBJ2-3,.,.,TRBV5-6,CASSGGLRTNTQYF,TGTGCCAGCAGCGGAGGTCTACGGACGAATACGCAGTATTTT
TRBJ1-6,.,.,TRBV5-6,CASSFQGGMNSPLHF,TGTGCCAGCAGCTTTCAAGGGGGTATGAATTCACCCCTCCACTTT
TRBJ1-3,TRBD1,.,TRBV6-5,CASRDRGLGNTIYF,TGTGCCAGCAGAGACAGGGGGCTTGGAAACACCATATATTTT
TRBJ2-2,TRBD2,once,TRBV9,CASSAPRGGRNTGELFF,TGTGCCAGCAGCGCCCCCCGGGGGGGGCGGAACACCGGGGAGCTGTTTTTT
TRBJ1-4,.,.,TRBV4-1,CASSQKPTGTQLFF,TGCGCCAGCAGCCAAAAACCCACAGGGACCCAACTGTTTTTT
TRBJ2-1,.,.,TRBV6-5,CASSTQGSYNEQFF,TGTGCCAGCAGTACACAGGGATCCTACAATGAGCAGTTCTTC
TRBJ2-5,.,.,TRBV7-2,CASSLGGRGETQYF,TGTGCCAGCAGCTTGGGGGGTCGGGGAGAGACCCAGTACTTC
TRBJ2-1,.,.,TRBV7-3,CASSLGLANEQFF,TGTGCCAGCAGCTTAGGCCTAGCTAATGAGCAGTTCTTC
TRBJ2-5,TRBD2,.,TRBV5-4,CASSFSGGAGGETQYF,TGTGCCAGCAGCTTTAGCGGGGGGGCCGGAGGGGAGACCCAGTACTTC
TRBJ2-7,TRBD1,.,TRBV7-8,CASSPRTGGFAYEQYF,TGTGCCAGCAGCCCTAGGACAGGGGGATTCGCCTACGAGCAGTACTTC
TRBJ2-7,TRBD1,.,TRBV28,CASSGTGTGGYEQYF,TGTGCCAGCAGTGGTACCGGGACAGGGGGCTACGAGCAGTACTTC
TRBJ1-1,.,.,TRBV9,CASSVAPAVYTRTEAFF,TGTGCCAGCAGCGTAGCTCCGGCAGTATATACTAGGACTGAAGCTTTCTTT
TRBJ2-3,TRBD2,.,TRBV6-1,CASSERLAGHDTQYF,TGTGCCAGCAGTGAAAGGCTAGCGGGACACGATACGCAGTATTTT
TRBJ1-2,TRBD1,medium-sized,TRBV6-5,CASSQQGHYGYTF,TGTGCCAGCAGCCAACAGGGGCACTATGGCTACACCTTC
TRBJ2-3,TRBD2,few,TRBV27,CASSLRLAGGLSTDTQYF,TGTGCCAGCAGTTTAAGGCTAGCGGGGGGGCTCAGCACAGATACGCAGTATTTT
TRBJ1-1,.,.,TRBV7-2,CASSLTGGTEAFF,TGTGCCAGCAGCTTAACGGGAGGCACTGAAGCTTTCTTT
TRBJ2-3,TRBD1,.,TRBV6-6,CASRRRTGEATDTQYF,TGTGCCAGCAGAAGAAGGACAGGGGAGGCCACAGATACGCAGTATTTT
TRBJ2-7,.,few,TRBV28,CASSSEDYSGSSYEQYF,TGTGCCAGCAGTTCCGAGGACTATAGCGGAAGCTCCTACGAGCAGTACTTC
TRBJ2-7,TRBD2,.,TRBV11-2,CASSPQGGNYEQYF,TGTGCCAGCAGCCCTCAGGGAGGGAACTACGAGCAGTACTTC
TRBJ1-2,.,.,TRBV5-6,CASSPQGDTFYGYTF,TGTGCCAGCAGCCCTCAAGGGGACACCTTCTATGGCTACACCTTC
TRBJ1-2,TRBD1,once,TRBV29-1,CSVLTGGFVGYTF,TGCAGCGTCCTGACAGGGGGCTTTGTTGGCTACACCTTC
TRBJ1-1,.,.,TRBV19,CASSLGAAEAFF,TGTGCCAGTAGTCTGGGGGCCGCTGAAGCTTTCTTT
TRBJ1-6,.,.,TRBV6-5,CASSYSGGNSPLHF,TGTGCCAGCAGTTACAGCGGTGGGAACTCACCCCTCCACTTT
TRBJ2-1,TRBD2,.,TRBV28,CASSGGGLFVSYNEQFF,TGTGCCAGCAGTGGGGGAGGGCTCTTTGTCTCCTACAATGAGCAGTTCTTC
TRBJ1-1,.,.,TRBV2,CASTLRGLTEAFF,TGTGCCAGCACGCTCAGGGGTCTCACTGAAGCTTTCTTT
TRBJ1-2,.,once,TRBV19,CASSIGQNPYGYTF,TGTGCCAGTAGTATAGGGCAGAACCCCTATGGCTACACCTTC
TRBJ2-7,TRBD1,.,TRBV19,CASSPGTGFYEQYF,TGTGCCAGTAGCCCCGGGACAGGATTCTACGAGCAGTACTTC
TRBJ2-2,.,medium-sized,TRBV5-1,CASSLVDGELFF,TGCGCCAGCAGCTTGGTAGACGGGGAGCTGTTTTTT